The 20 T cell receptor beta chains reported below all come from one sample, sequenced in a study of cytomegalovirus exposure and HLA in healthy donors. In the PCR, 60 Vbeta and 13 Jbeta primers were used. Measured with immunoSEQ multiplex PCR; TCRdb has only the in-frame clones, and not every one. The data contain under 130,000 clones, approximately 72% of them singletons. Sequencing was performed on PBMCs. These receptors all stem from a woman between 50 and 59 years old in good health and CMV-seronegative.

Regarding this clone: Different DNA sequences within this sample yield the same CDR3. The CDR3 DNA follows: TGTGCCAGCAGCAGACAGGGGAACACTGAAGCTTTCTTT. Its protein is CASSRQGNTEAFF. This chain joins TRBV7-2 and TRBJ1-1; 7 nucleotides align to TRBD1. J lost 1 base, V lost 5 bases, and 1 base had no gene match. The CDR3 spans 13 residues. Germline V gene sequence: CDR1 SGHTA, CDR2 FQGNSA. Variable domain in full (rest from reference TRBV7-2 and TRBJ1-1): GAGVSQSPSNKVTEKGKDVELRCDPISGHTALYWYRQSLGQGLEFLIYFQGNSAPDKSGLPSDRFSAERTGGSVSTLTIQRTQQEDSAVYLCASSRQGNTEAFFGQGTRLTVV.

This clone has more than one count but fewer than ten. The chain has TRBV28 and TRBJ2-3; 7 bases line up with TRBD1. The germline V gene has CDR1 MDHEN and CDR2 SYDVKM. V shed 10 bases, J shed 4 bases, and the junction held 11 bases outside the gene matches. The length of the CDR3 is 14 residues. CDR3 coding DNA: TGTGCCAACGCAAGACAGGGAGAAGCAGATACGCAGTATTTT. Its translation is CANARQGEADTQYF.

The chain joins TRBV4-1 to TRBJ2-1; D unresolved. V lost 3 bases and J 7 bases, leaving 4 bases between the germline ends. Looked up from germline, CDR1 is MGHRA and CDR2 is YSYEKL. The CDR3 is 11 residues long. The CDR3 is CASSQSNEQFF. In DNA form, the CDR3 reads TGCGCCAGCAGCCAGAGTAATGAGCAGTTCTTC.

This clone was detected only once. This chain's CDR3 is CASSSRYLEYETQYF. The DNA of the CDR3 is TGTGCCAGCAGTTCCCGCTACCTAGAATATGAGACCCAGTACTTC. This rearrangement joins TRBV27 to TRBJ2-5, with unresolved D. The CDR3 contains 15 residues. Trimming removed 4 bases at V and 5 bases at J, with 17 bases between. Germline V gene lookup returns CDR1 MNHEY and CDR2 SMNVEV (reference sequence).

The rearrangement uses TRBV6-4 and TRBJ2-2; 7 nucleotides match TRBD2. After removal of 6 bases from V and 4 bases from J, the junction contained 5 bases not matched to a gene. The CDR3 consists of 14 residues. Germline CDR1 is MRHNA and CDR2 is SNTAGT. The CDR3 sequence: CASRTSSGTGELFF. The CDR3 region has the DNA TGTGCCAGCAGGACTAGCTCGGGCACCGGGGAGCTGTTTTTT.

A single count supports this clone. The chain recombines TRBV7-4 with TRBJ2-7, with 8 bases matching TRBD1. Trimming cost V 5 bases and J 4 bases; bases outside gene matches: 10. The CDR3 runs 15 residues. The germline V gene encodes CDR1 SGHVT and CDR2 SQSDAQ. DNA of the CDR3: TGTGCCAGCAGCCCACATGACAGGGGAGAATACGAGCAGTACTTC. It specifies CASSPHDRGEYEQYF.

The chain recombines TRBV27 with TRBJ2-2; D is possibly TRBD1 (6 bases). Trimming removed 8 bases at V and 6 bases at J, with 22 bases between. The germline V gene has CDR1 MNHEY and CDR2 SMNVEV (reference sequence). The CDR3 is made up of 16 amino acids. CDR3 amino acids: CASRLRSRGTAGELFF. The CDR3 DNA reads TGTGCCAGCCGCCTCAGGTCCAGGGGTACGGCCGGGGAGCTGTTTTTT.

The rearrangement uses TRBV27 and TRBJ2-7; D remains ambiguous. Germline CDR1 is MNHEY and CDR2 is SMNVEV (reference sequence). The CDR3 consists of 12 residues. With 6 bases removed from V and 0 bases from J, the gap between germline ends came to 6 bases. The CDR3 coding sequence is TGTGCCAGCAGCCACGGCTCCTACGAGCAGTACTTC. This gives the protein CASSHGSYEQYF.

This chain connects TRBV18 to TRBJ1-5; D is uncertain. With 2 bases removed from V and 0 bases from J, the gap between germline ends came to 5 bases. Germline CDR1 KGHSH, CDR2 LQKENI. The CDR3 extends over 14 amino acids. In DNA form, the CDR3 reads TGTGCCAGCTCACCAAACTATAGCAATCAGCCCCAGCATTTT. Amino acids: CASSPNYSNQPQHF. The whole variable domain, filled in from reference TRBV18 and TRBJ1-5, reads NAGVMQNPRHLVRRRGQEARLRCSPMKGHSHVYWYRQLPEEGLKFMVYLQKENIIDESGMPKERFSAEFPKEGPSILRIQQVVRGDSAAYFCASSPNYSNQPQHFGDGTRLSIL.

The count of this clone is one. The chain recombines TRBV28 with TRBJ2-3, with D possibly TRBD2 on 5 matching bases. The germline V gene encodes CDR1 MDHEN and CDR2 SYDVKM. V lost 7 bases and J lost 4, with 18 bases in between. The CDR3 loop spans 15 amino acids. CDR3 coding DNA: TGTGCCAGCATCACTAGAGGACGCCTTCCAGATACGCAGTATTTT. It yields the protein CASITRGRLPDTQYF.

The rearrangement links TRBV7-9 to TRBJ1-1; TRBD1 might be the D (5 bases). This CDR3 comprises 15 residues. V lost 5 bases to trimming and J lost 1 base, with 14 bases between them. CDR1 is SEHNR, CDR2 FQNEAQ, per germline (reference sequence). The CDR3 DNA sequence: TGTGCCAGCAGCCGCTCAAGGGGCACGAACACTGAAGCTTTCTTT. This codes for CASSRSRGTNTEAFF.

The chain's CDR3 is CASSQGFPQGTYEQYF. The CDR3 DNA reads as TGCGCCAGCAGCCAAGGGTTCCCCCAGGGAACCTACGAGCAGTACTTC. This chain joins TRBV4-3 and TRBJ2-7; tentative D call: TRBD1 (5 bases). Germline V gene lookup returns CDR1 LGHNA and CDR2 YSLEER. This CDR3 comprises 16 residues. Trimming shortened V by 1 base and J by 2 bases, and 15 bases separated the two germline ends.

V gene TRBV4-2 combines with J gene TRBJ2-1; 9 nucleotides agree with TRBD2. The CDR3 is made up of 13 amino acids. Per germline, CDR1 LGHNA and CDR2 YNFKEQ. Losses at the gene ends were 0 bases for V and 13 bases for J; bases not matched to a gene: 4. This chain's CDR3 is CASSQDVAGEQFF. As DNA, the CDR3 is TGTGCCAGCAGCCAAGATGTAGCGGGGGAACAGTTCTTC.

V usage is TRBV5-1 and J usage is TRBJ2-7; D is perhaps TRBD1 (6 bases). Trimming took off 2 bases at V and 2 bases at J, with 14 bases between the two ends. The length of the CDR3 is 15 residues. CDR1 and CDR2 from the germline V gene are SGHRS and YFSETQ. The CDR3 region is CASSLTLTGTYEQYF. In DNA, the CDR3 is TGCGCCAGCAGCTTAACACTTACAGGGACCTACGAGCAGTACTTC.

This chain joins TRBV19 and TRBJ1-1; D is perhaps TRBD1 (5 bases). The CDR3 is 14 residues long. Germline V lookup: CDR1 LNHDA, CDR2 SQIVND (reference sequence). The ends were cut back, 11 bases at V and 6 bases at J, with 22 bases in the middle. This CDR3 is CACQGAARVAEAFF. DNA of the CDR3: TGTGCCTGCCAAGGGGCCGCTAGGGTGGCTGAAGCTTTCTTT.

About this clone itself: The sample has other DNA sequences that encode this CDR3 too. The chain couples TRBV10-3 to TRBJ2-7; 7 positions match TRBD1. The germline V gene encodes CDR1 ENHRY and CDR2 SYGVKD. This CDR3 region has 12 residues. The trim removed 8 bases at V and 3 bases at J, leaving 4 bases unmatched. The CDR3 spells CAISGQDYEQYF. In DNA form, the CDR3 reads TGTGCCATCTCCGGACAGGACTACGAGCAGTACTTC.

CDR3 bases: TGCGCCAGCAGCCGGGGACTAGCGGGAGTTGCCGGGGCCAACGTCCTGACTTTC. Protein product: CASSRGLAGVAGANVLTF. The V call is TRBV4-3, the J call TRBJ2-6, with 14 bases lining up with TRBD2. The CDR3 runs to 18 residues. Losses at the gene ends were 4 bases for V and 4 bases for J; bases not matched to a gene: 6. CDR1 LGHNA and CDR2 YSLEER come from the germline V gene.

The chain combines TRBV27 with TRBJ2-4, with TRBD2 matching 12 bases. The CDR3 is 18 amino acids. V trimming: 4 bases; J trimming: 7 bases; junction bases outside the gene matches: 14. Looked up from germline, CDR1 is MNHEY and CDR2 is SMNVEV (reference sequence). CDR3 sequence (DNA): TGTGCCAGCAGTTCACGTCCGCGACTAGCGGGAGATATCAACATTCAGTACTTC. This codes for CASSSRPRLAGDINIQYF.

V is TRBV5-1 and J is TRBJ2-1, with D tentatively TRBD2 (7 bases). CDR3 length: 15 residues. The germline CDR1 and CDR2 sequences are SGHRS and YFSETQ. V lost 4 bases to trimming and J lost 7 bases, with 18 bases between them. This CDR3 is CASSPSGGETNEQFF. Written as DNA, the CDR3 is TGCGCCAGCAGCCCGTCGGGGGGCGAGACAAATGAGCAGTTCTTC.

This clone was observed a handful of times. The CDR3 region is CATSKTPTGINTEAFF. The DNA of the CDR3 is TGTGCCACCAGCAAAACCCCGACAGGGATAAACACTGAAGCTTTCTTT. The chain couples TRBV15 to TRBJ1-1; 7 nucleotides line up with TRBD1. Germline CDR1 and CDR2: LNHNV and YYDKDF (reference sequence). This CDR3 has 16 amino acids. V trimming: 4 bases; J trimming: 2 bases; junction bases outside the gene matches: 10.